This T cell receptor beta chain came from a study of cytomegalovirus exposure and HLA in healthy donors. PCR was performed using 60 Vbeta and 13 Jbeta primers. Clones were sequenced by immunoSEQ multiplex PCR, and TCRdb holds only the in-frame ones, with some missing. The sample lists roughly 100,000 clones; 60% to 85% were seen once. As for this clone: Its antigen remains unidentified.

General study results and limits: The authors excluded some V segments, including TRBV6-2 and TRBV6-3, as indistinguishable. Cytomegalovirus association was assigned to around 150 TCR beta chains. Earlier analysis looked at TCR beta V segments, and most were productive about 90% or about 30% of the time.

V shed 6 bases and J 4 bases; nucleotides not matched to a gene: 3. This CDR3 region has 14 residues. CDR1 and CDR2 from the germline V gene are MDHEN and SYDVKM. What was sequenced was PBMCs. The chain has TRBV28 and TRBJ1-6; 7 nucleotides agree with TRBD1. The clonotype comes from a man aged 50 or older in good health and CMV-seronegative. In DNA, the CDR3 is TGTGCCAGCAGCCTACAGGGGTATAATTCACCCCTCCACTTT. The encoded protein is CASSLQGYNSPLHF.